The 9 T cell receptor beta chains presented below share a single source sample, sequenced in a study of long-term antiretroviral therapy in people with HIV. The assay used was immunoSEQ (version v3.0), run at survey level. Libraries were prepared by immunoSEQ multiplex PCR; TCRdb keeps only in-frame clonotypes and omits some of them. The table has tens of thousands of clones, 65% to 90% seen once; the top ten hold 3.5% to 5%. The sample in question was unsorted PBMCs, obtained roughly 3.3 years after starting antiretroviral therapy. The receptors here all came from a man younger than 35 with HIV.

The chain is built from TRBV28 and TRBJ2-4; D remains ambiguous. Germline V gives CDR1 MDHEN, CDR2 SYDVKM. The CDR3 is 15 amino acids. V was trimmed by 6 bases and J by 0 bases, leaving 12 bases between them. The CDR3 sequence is CASSLSTLAKNIQYF. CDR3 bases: TGTGCCAGCAGCCTCTCGACCTTAGCCAAAAACATTCAGTACTTC.

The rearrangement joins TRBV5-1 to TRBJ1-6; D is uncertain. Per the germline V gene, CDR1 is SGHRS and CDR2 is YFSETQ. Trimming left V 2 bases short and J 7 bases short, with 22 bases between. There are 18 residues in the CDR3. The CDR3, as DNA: TGCGCCAGCAGCTTCGGGTCCCCAAGAGAAGCAGGAAATTCACCCCTCCACTTT. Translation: CASSFGSPREAGNSPLHF.

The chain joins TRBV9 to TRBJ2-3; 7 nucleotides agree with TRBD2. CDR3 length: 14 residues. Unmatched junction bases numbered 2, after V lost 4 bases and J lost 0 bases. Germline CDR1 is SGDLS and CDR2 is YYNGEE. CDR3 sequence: CASSLSGSTDTQYF. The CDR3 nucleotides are TGTGCCAGCAGCCTTAGCGGGAGCACAGATACGCAGTATTTT.

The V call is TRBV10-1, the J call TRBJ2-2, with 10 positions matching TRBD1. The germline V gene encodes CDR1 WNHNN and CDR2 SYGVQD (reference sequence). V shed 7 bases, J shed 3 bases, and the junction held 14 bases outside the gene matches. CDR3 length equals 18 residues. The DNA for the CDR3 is TGCGCCAGCACCGCCGGGACAGGGGAAGGTTGGGACACCGGGGAGCTGTTTTTT. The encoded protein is CASTAGTGEGWDTGELFF.

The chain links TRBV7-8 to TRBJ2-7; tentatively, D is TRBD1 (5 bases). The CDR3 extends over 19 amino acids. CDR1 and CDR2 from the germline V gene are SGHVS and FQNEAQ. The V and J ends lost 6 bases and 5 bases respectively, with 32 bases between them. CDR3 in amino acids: CASSFPSEIRQVGRDEQYF. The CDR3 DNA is TGTGCCAGCAGTTTCCCTTCCGAAATACGTCAGGTGGGCAGGGACGAGCAGTACTTC.

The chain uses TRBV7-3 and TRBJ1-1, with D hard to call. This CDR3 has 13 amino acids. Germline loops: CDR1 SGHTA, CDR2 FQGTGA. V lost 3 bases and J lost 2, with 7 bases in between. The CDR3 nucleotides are TGTGCCAGCAGCTTCCGGGATAACACTGAAGCTTTCTTT. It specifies CASSFRDNTEAFF.

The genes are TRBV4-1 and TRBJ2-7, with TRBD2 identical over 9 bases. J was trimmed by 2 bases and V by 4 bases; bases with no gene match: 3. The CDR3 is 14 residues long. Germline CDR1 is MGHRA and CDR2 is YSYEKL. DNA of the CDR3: TGCGCCAGCAGCCCAGTAGCGGGAGCCTACGAGCAGTACTTC. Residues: CASSPVAGAYEQYF.

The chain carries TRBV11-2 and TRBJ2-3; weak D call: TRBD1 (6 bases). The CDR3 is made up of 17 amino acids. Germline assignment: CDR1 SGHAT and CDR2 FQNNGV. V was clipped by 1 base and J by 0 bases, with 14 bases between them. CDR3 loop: CASSLGGRGGSTDTQYF. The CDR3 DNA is TGTGCCAGCAGCTTAGGGGGGAGAGGGGGAAGCACAGATACGCAGTATTTT.

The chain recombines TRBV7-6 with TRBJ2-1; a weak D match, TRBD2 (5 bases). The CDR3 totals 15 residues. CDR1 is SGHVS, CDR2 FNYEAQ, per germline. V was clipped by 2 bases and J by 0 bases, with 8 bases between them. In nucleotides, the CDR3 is TGTGCCAGCAGCTTACTAGGGAGCTCCTACAATGAGCAGTTCTTC. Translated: CASSLLGSSYNEQFF.